The T cell receptor beta chain under discussion was sequenced for a study of T cell responses to AZD1222 COVID-19 vaccine. Overall study results and limits: The CD4 TCRs associated with vaccination extended across spike and predominated at 160-218 and 743-854.

Assay used: immunoSEQ multiplex PCR; TCRdb lists only in-frame clones, some missing. The table records 200,000 or so clones, approximately 90% of them present only once. For this clone: Its antigen is not identified.

The material was peripheral blood, obtained on day 0 of AZD1222 vaccination. This clonotype originated in an adult in good health.

CDR3 DNA sequence: TGTGCCAGCAGCCCGGGTCCGGGGTCCCCAGCTAACTATGGCTACACCTTC. Translating gives CASSPGPGSPANYGYTF. The chain combines TRBV5-5 with TRBJ1-2; D uncertain. The CDR3 runs to 17 residues. V lost 4 bases and J 0 bases, leaving 19 bases between the germline ends. Germline CDR1 is SGHKS and CDR2 is YYEKEE (reference sequence).